Below, 6 T cell receptor beta chains from the same sample are listed, as sequenced in a study of blood T cells in healthy people across ages. Together with a sample-barcoded 5' primer, a J-beta primer mix was included in a second PCR lasting 7 to 11 cycles. TCRdb reanalysed the 5' RACE reads using MiXCR and keeps one entry per CDR3 protein. The sample shows 1.5 million to 2 million distinct CDR3 sequences, about 50% of them seen only once. Sequenced sample: blood. These receptors all stem from a middle-aged woman in good health.

This chain's CDR3 is CSVSGGGAKNIQYF. CDR3 DNA sequence: TGCAGCGTCTCGGGCGGGGGTGCCAAAAACATTCAGTACTTC. The chain links TRBV29-1 to TRBJ2-4; TRBD2 matches 7 bases. CDR1 is SQVTM and CDR2 is ANQGSEA in the germline V gene. J gave up 1 base and V 6 bases, and 6 bases lay outside the gene matches. The CDR3 sequence is 14 residues long.

A few counts support this clonotype. The gene calls are TRBV9 and TRBJ2-3; TRBD1 agrees at 10 bases. Per the germline V gene, CDR1 is SGDLS and CDR2 is YYNGEE. The CDR3 extends over 15 amino acids. V dropped 3 bases and J dropped 3; count of bases not matched to a gene: 4. CDR3 region: CASSADRGRTDTQYF. CDR3 DNA sequence: TGTGCCAGCAGCGCAGACAGGGGGCGGACAGATACGCAGTATTTT.

This clonotype has a handful of counts. This chain uses TRBV13 with TRBJ2-7; 7 bases map to TRBD1. Germline-derived CDR1 and CDR2 are PRHDT and FYEKMQ (reference sequence). This CDR3 spans 14 amino acids. V lost 6 bases, J lost 4 bases, and 9 bases stayed unmatched. CDR3 in amino acids: CASSRPGTAYEQYF. The CDR3 DNA follows: TGTGCCAGCAGTCGACCCGGGACAGCTTACGAGCAGTACTTC.

This chain connects TRBV10-3 to TRBJ2-7; 9 bases agree with TRBD1. The trim removed 2 bases at V and 4 bases at J, leaving 3 bases unmatched. The CDR3 has 14 residues. Germline V gene sequence: CDR1 ENHRY, CDR2 SYGVKD. The CDR3 DNA reads as TGTGCCATCAGTGAGCGACAGGGGGGGTACGAGCAGTACTTC. This sequence encodes CAISERQGGYEQYF.

This chain's CDR3 is CASSSTSNEAFF. In nucleotides, the CDR3 is TGTGCCAGCAGTTCCACCTCCAATGAAGCTTTCTTT. The genes are TRBV6-6 and TRBJ1-1; D remains unclear. This CDR3 contains 12 residues. The germline V and J ends were trimmed by 4 bases and 7 bases, with 10 bases remaining between them. CDR1 is MNHNY, CDR2 SVGAGI, per germline (reference sequence).

This chain connects TRBV15 to TRBJ2-5; 9 bases map to TRBD1. The CDR3 length is 16 residues. Trimming removed 1 base from V and 1 base from J; junction bases left unmatched: 4. Germline V gives CDR1 LNHNV, CDR2 YYDKDF (reference sequence). CDR3 region: CATSRALTGGQETQYF. In DNA, the CDR3 is TGTGCCACCAGCAGAGCACTGACAGGGGGCCAAGAGACCCAGTACTTC.